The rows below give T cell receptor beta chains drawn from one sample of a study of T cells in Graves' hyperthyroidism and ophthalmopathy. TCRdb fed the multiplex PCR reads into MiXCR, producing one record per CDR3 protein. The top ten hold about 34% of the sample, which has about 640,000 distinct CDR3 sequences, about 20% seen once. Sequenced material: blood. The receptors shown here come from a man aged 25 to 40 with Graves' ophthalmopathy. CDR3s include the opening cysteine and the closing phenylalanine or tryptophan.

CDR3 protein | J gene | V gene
CASSQTLAASGEQYF | TRBJ2-7 | TRBV3-1
CASSESSSGPQHF | TRBJ1-5 | TRBV25-1
CASRGGPGLAGGPDSGEQFF | TRBJ2-1 | TRBV9
CASSRSGTSTDTQYF | TRBJ2-3 | TRBV3-1
CASKLSDRYTYNEQFF | TRBJ2-1 | TRBV6-9
CSAVRDRSPYEQYF | TRBJ2-7 | TRBV20-1
CASSLEGSTIEQYF | TRBJ2-7 | TRBV7-8
CASSHLSFSAGGFSGANVLTF | TRBJ2-6 | TRBV5-4
CASSLGTGWPQPQHF | TRBJ1-5 | TRBV7-9
CSASQGTAPNEQFF | TRBJ2-1 | TRBV20-1
CASSPPTENTEAFF | TRBJ1-1 | TRBV7-9
CASSLKLREAFYNEQFF | TRBJ2-1 | TRBV11-2
CASSDGGTQETQYF | TRBJ2-5 | TRBV2
CASSQVLGDQPQHF | TRBJ1-5 | TRBV4-1
CSARDGAGAYGYTF | TRBJ1-2 | TRBV20-1
CASSLIGVGGANVLTF | TRBJ2-6 | TRBV27
CASSPRGTREKLFF | TRBJ1-4 | TRBV19
CASSFRQYQETQYF | TRBJ2-5 | TRBV11-3
CASSYQGWNTPGETQYF | TRBJ2-5 | TRBV27
CASRSLADSYEQYF | TRBJ2-7 | TRBV6-1
CASTAGRDRAYEQYF | TRBJ2-7 | TRBV12-3/TRBV12-4
CASSSLMGGLAGYNEQFF | TRBJ2-1 | TRBV28
CASTRTVEETQYF | TRBJ2-5 | TRBV6-1
CASNSPGQGHGYTF | TRBJ1-2 | TRBV7-3
CASRGLPGNYGYTF | TRBJ1-2 | TRBV7-2
CASGPDGNTEAFF | TRBJ1-1 | TRBV7-3
CASSSLDRGGEALHF | TRBJ1-6 | TRBV12-3/TRBV12-4
CASSVASRDNEQFF | TRBJ2-1 | TRBV9
CASSSGARDGETQYF | TRBJ2-5 | TRBV7-9
CASSLEQPNQPQHF | TRBJ1-5 | TRBV5-1
CASSLGTSGRGRTDTQYF | TRBJ2-3 | TRBV28
CASSHGQNSGNTIYF | TRBJ1-3 | TRBV3-1
CASSYSTASGSYEQYF | TRBJ2-7 | TRBV12-3/TRBV12-4
CGVEGGRTDFNEQFF | TRBJ2-1 | TRBV29-1
CSATPSGSYLETQYF | TRBJ2-5 | TRBV20-1
CASSLGGDRGSDTQYF | TRBJ2-3 | TRBV7-6
CASSQAGAADTQYF | TRBJ2-3 | TRBV4-2
CASSLAPEGYGYTF | TRBJ1-2 | TRBV27
CASGLDGTGEEYF | TRBJ2-7 | TRBV11-2
CASRSGVGTGELFF | TRBJ2-2 | TRBV28
CASSFGSGSSYEQYF | TRBJ2-7 | TRBV5-5
CASSPGVTFSEQFF | TRBJ2-1 | TRBV7-9
CAWAGRRTYNEQFF | TRBJ2-1 | TRBV30
CASSGPGLTDTQYF | TRBJ2-3 | TRBV7-2
CASSMGGITEAFF | TRBJ1-1 | TRBV19
CASRRGGREAFF | TRBJ1-1 | TRBV11-2
CASSLKPGGYDGYTF | TRBJ1-2 | TRBV28
CSARERLSGSTDTQYF | TRBJ2-3 | TRBV20-1
CASSLYSEYTEAFF | TRBJ1-1 | TRBV27
CASSYSFLGTDTQYF | TRBJ2-3 | TRBV6-5
CASSPPPPKSHEQYF | TRBJ2-7 | TRBV18
CATSDPQGAHNEQFF | TRBJ2-1 | TRBV24-1
CASKLGQGGMETQYF | TRBJ2-5 | TRBV2
CASSNSGTSGRPGEQYF | TRBJ2-7 | TRBV28
CSASGGQGGLAGVYEQYF | TRBJ2-7 | TRBV20-1
CASSNVGETQYF | TRBJ2-5 | TRBV5-6
CASSPFLGGELFF | TRBJ2-2 | TRBV7-3
CSARSQTSDYGYTF | TRBJ1-2 | TRBV20-1
CAWSVNGITGELFF | TRBJ2-2 | TRBV30